A single sample is the source of the 30 T cell receptor beta chains below, sequenced in a study of identical twins. Each CDR3 protein is one row after TCRdb ran MiXCR on the 5' RACE reads. The sample consists of about 240,000 distinct CDR3 sequences, about 10% of them appearing once. The material sequenced was memory T cells sorted from blood. These TCRs come from a man aged 45 to 65 in good health.

This clonotype was counted ten times or more. The chain is built from TRBV28 and TRBJ2-1, with 8 bases that match TRBD1. Germline loops: CDR1 MDHEN, CDR2 SYDVKM. This CDR3 is built from 15 residues. V was pared by 6 bases and J by 7 bases, with 11 bases of the junction left unmatched. The CDR3 DNA reads TGTGCCAGCAGCCCGACGGACAGGGTCAAAAATGAGCAGTTCTTC. Translating gives CASSPTDRVKNEQFF.

The chain couples TRBV2 to TRBJ2-1; TRBD2 matches 7 bases. The V segment lost 8 bases and the J segment 10 bases; nucleotides outside the gene matches: 11. This CDR3 region has 13 residues. The germline CDR1 and CDR2 sequences are SNHLY and FYNNEI. The CDR3 sequence: CASRTRAITEQFF. The CDR3 nucleotides are TGTGCCAGCCGGACTAGGGCAATCACAGAGCAGTTCTTC. Looking up the rest from reference TRBV2 and TRBJ2-1 gives the full variable domain: EPEVTQTPSHQVTQMGQEVILRCVPISNHLYFYWYRQILGQKVEFLVSFYNNEISEKSEIFDDQFSVERPDGSNFTLKIRSTKLEDSAMYFCASRTRAITEQFFGPGTRLTVL.

This chain uses TRBV7-2 with TRBJ2-1; 8 bases match TRBD2. In germline, CDR1 is SGHTA, CDR2 FQGNSA. The CDR3 runs 16 residues. With 1 base clipped from V and 4 bases from J, the junction kept 6 bases outside the gene matches. CDR3 residues: CASSLGGGGIYNEQFF. Written as DNA, the CDR3 is TGTGCCAGCAGCTTAGGGGGCGGGGGGATTTACAATGAGCAGTTCTTC.

The V and J genes are TRBV4-1 and TRBJ2-7; 11 bases match TRBD1. Germline lookup yields CDR1 MGHRA and CDR2 YSYEKL. CDR3 length equals 15 residues. With V trimmed by 3 bases and J by 2 bases, 3 bases remained unmatched. The CDR3 loop is CASSQGQGVTYEQYF. CDR3 nucleotide sequence: TGCGCCAGCAGCCAGGGACAGGGGGTAACCTACGAGCAGTACTTC.

The chain links TRBV24-1 to TRBJ2-5, with D hard to call. This CDR3 has 13 amino acids. Looked up from germline, CDR1 is KGHDR and CDR2 is SFDVKD. With 2 bases removed from V and 5 bases from J, the gap between germline ends came to 8 bases. For the CDR3, the DNA is TGTGCCACCAGTGATTCCCCGTCTGAGACCCAGTACTTC. Residues: CATSDSPSETQYF.

This clonotype was counted ten times or more. V is TRBV28 and J is TRBJ2-7, with TRBD1 matching 7 bases. The CDR3 runs to 14 residues. With 6 bases clipped from V and 3 bases from J, the junction kept 8 bases outside the gene matches. Germline CDR1 and CDR2: MDHEN and SYDVKM. CDR3 nucleotide sequence: TGTGCCAGCAGAAAGGGACAGTCCCTCTACGAGCAGTACTTC. Amino acids: CASRKGQSLYEQYF.

The chain couples TRBV2 to TRBJ2-1, with no clear D. V lost 1 base to trimming and J lost 5 bases, with 12 bases between them. The CDR3 is made up of 15 amino acids. Germline loops: CDR1 SNHLY, CDR2 FYNNEI. This CDR3 reads CASSEGWATDNEQFF. CDR3 sequence (DNA): TGTGCCAGCAGTGAAGGGTGGGCTACCGACAATGAGCAGTTCTTC.

There are many counts of this clonotype. The CDR3 protein is CASSVEGLTQYF. CDR3 DNA: TGTGCCAGCAGCGTAGAGGGACTTACGCAGTATTTT. The chain links TRBV9 to TRBJ2-3; possibly TRBD2 for D (6 bases). The CDR3 is 12 residues long. V was clipped by 0 bases and J by 8 bases, with 7 bases between them. The germline V gene encodes CDR1 SGDLS and CDR2 YYNGEE.

This clonotype was found many times. The rearrangement links TRBV6-2 or TRBV6-3 to TRBJ2-3; 8 nucleotides match TRBD2. Germline trimming cut 2 bases from V and 6 bases from J; bases unmatched to any gene: 10. Germline lookup yields CDR1 MNHEY and CDR2 SVGEGT. The CDR3 contains 16 residues. Here the CDR3 reads CASSYGDSGDLDTQYF. DNA for the CDR3: TGTGCCAGCAGTTACGGAGATAGCGGGGACCTGGATACGCAGTATTTT.

This clonotype was recorded once. This rearrangement joins TRBV12-3 or TRBV12-4 to TRBJ1-4; maybe TRBD1 (5 bases). The CDR3 runs to 13 residues. V was trimmed by 5 bases and J by 7 bases, leaving 11 bases between them. The CDR3 DNA follows: TGTGCCAGCAGTGGGGGGGTACGTGAAAAACTGTTTTTT. Translation: CASSGGVREKLFF.

V usage is TRBV6-5 and J usage is TRBJ1-4; maybe TRBD1 (6 bases). This CDR3 spans 16 amino acids. Per germline, CDR1 MNHEY and CDR2 SVGAGI. V gave up 2 bases and J gave up 8 bases, with 18 bases separating them. This CDR3 is CASSYEMGGRGEKLFF. Here the CDR3 DNA reads TGTGCCAGCAGTTACGAGATGGGGGGCCGAGGGGAAAAACTGTTTTTT.

This clonotype turned up a few times. The chain links TRBV5-1 to TRBJ1-2, with TRBD1 as a possible D gene (5 bases). This CDR3 comprises 15 residues. V dropped 4 bases and J dropped 5 bases, with 18 bases sitting between them. Germline V lookup: CDR1 SGHRS, CDR2 YFSETQ. This chain's CDR3 is CASSGGMGQSYGYTF. CDR3 DNA sequence: TGCGCCAGCAGCGGGGGAATGGGGCAGAGTTATGGCTACACCTTC.

This clonotype was seen ten or more times. The CDR3 DNA is TGTGCCATCAGCGCTAGCGGGGACACAGATACGCAGTATTTT. This codes for CAISASGDTDTQYF. V usage is TRBV10-3 and J usage is TRBJ2-3, with 9 nucleotides matching TRBD2. V shed 6 bases and J 2 bases; nucleotides not matched to a gene: 3. The CDR3 consists of 14 residues. Germline V gives CDR1 ENHRY, CDR2 SYGVKD.

V and J are TRBV4-1 and TRBJ2-7; the D is unclear. CDR1 and CDR2 from the germline V gene are MGHRA and YSYEKL. The germline V and J ends were trimmed by 2 bases and 4 bases, with 12 bases remaining between them. The CDR3 spans 14 residues. CDR3 DNA: TGCGCCAGCAGCCAACCCGGACGGGCATACGAGCAGTACTTC. Amino acids: CASSQPGRAYEQYF.

The chain recombines TRBV24-1 with TRBJ1-6; D is ambiguous. The CDR3 covers 14 residues. Germline V lookup: CDR1 KGHDR, CDR2 SFDVKD. Trimming pared 5 bases from V and 0 bases from J, leaving 4 bases between. The CDR3 coding sequence is TGTGCCACCAGTGGCAGCTCCTATAATTCACCCCTCCACTTT. This encodes CATSGSSYNSPLHF.

This clonotype was seen many times. V and J are TRBV28 and TRBJ2-3; possibly TRBD2 for D (7 bases). Germline V gene data show CDR1 as MDHEN and CDR2 as SYDVKM. CDR3 length: 13 residues. Trimming took 6 bases from V and 6 from J, leaving 13 bases between them. The CDR3 reads CASRGGGGDTQYF. In DNA form, the CDR3 reads TGTGCCAGCAGAGGGGGGGGTGGGGATACGCAGTATTTT.

Ten or more counts support this clonotype. The J gene is TRBJ2-5, the V gene TRBV5-1; 7 bases agree with TRBD2. This CDR3 is 14 amino acids long. Trimming took 1 base from V and 4 from J; bases not matched to a gene: 4. The germline CDR1 and CDR2 sequences are SGHRS and YFSETQ. The CDR3 bases are TGCGCCAGCAGCTTGCCGGGGGGAAGAGAGACCCAGTACTTC. It codes for CASSLPGGRETQYF.

This clonotype came up a few times. The V call is TRBV7-8, the J call TRBJ1-2, with TRBD1 as a possible D gene (5 bases). V was shortened by 0 bases and J by 7 bases, with 12 bases between the two germline ends. CDR1 SGHVS and CDR2 FQNEAQ come from the germline V gene. CDR3 length equals 14 residues. The CDR3 region is CASSLAPGTIGYTF. In DNA, the CDR3 is TGTGCCAGCAGCTTAGCACCTGGGACTATTGGCTACACCTTC.

This chain uses TRBV12-3 or TRBV12-4 with TRBJ2-7, with 15 bases that match TRBD2. V lost 0 bases and J lost 7; bases outside the gene matches: 4. The CDR3 sequence is 16 residues long. CDR3 in amino acids: CASSLAGLAGGWEQYF. CDR3 sequence (DNA): TGTGCCAGCAGTTTAGCGGGACTAGCGGGGGGTTGGGAGCAGTACTTC.

This clonotype was recorded at least ten times. The V call is TRBV3-1, the J call TRBJ1-2, with 7 bases that match TRBD1. V lost 4 bases, J lost 13 bases, and 9 bases stayed unmatched. The length of the CDR3 is 12 residues. Germline values: CDR1 LGHDT, CDR2 YNNKEL (reference sequence). CDR3 DNA: TGTGCCAGCAGCCCCGAAAGGGGGCTGCTCACCTTC. Translation gives CASSPERGLLTF.

Comment on this clonotype: A much larger clone differs from this one at a single base, so this may be a read error. J is TRBJ2-1 and V is TRBV7-2, with TRBD2 matching 9 bases. CDR1 and CDR2 (germline): SGHTA, FQGNSA. After removal of 1 base from V and 5 bases from J, the junction contained 6 bases not matched to a gene. The CDR3 runs to 16 residues. The DNA of the CDR3 is TGTGCCAGCAGCTTAGTTTGGCGGGAGGGGAACAATGAGCAGTTCTTC. Its translation is CASSLVWREGNNEQFF. The variable domain in full, with the rest retrieved from reference TRBV7-2 and TRBJ2-1, is GAGVSQSPSNKVTEKGKDVELRCDPISGHTALYWYRQSLGQGLEFLIYFQGNSAPDKSGLPSDRFSAERTGGSVSTLTIQRTQQEDSAVYLCASSLVWREGNNEQFFGPGTRLTVL.

This clonotype was observed at least ten times. The gene calls are TRBV12-3 or TRBV12-4 and TRBJ2-3; D call uncertain. This CDR3 is 13 amino acids long. The germline V and J ends were trimmed by 6 bases and 6 bases, with 13 bases remaining between them. CDR3: CASSQYLSDTQYF. CDR3 DNA sequence: TGTGCCAGCAGCCAATACTTGTCCGATACGCAGTATTTT.

The chain carries TRBV4-2 and TRBJ2-3; tentatively, D is TRBD2 (6 bases). CDR3 length: 16 amino acids. V was pared by 4 bases and J by 3 bases, with 17 bases between. Germline V CDR1 and CDR2: LGHNA, YNFKEQ. Here the CDR3 reads CASSPPLADGTDTQYF. The CDR3 bases are TGTGCCAGCAGCCCTCCGTTAGCGGATGGTACAGATACGCAGTATTTT.

This clonotype was seen only a few times. The chain joins TRBV28 to TRBJ2-4; TRBD2 matches at 10 bases. V shed 2 bases, J shed 9 bases, and the junction held 16 bases outside the gene matches. This CDR3 has 18 amino acids. Germline CDR1 MDHEN, CDR2 SYDVKM. CDR3 protein: CASSLTGTSGAPRVIQYF. The DNA for the CDR3 is TGTGCCAGCAGTTTAACCGGTACTAGCGGGGCGCCTCGGGTCATTCAGTACTTC. The full variable domain, completed using reference TRBV28 and TRBJ2-4, is DVKVTQSSRYLVKRTGEKVFLECVQDMDHENMFWYRQDPGLGLRLIYFSYDVKMKEKGDIPEGYSVSREKKERFSLILESASTNQTSMYLCASSLTGTSGAPRVIQYFGAGTRLSVL.

This clonotype was counted ten times or more. V usage is TRBV9 and J usage is TRBJ2-6; D is possibly TRBD2 (5 bases). The CDR3 has 17 residues. The V end lost 3 bases, the J end lost 0 bases, and 13 bases lay between the germline ends. Looked up from germline, CDR1 is SGDLS and CDR2 is YYNGEE. The CDR3 nucleotides are TGTGCCAGCAGCGACGGCCCCCTAGCCTCTGGGGCCAACGTCCTGACTTTC. Protein sequence: CASSDGPLASGANVLTF. Full variable domain (rest looked up from reference TRBV9 and TRBJ2-6): DSGVTQTPKHLITATGQRVTLRCSPRSGDLSVYWYQQSLDQGLQFLIQYYNGEERAKGNILERFSAQQFPDLHSELNLSSLELGDSALYFCASSDGPLASGANVLTFGAGSRLTVL.

The table lists this clonotype with a few counts. The chain links TRBV5-8 to TRBJ2-1, with a possible D match to TRBD2 (6 bases). Germline CDR1 and CDR2: SGHTS and YDEGEE. The CDR3 has 14 residues. V lost 0 bases, J lost 8 bases, and 12 bases lay in between. The CDR3 DNA sequence: TGTGCCAGCAGCTTGGGCACTAGCTCCGATGAGCAGTTCTTC. The encoded protein is CASSLGTSSDEQFF. The full variable domain, rest sourced from reference TRBV5-8 and TRBJ2-1, is EAGVTQSPTHLIKTRGQQATLRCSPISGHTSVYWYQQALGLGLQFLLWYDEGEERNRGNFPPRFSGRQFPNYSSELNVNALELEDSALYLCASSLGTSSDEQFFGPGTRLTVL.

The chain is built from TRBV20-1 and TRBJ1-1, with TRBD1 matching over 9 bases. Germline lookup yields CDR1 DFQATT and CDR2 SNEGSKA (reference sequence). Unmatched junction bases numbered 7, after V lost 4 bases and J lost 4 bases. The CDR3 loop spans 14 amino acids. The CDR3 nucleotides read TGCAGTGCTACCAGAACAGGGGGCATCACTGAAGCTTTCTTT. The encoded protein is CSATRTGGITEAFF.

This clonotype was seen ten or more times. The genes are TRBV12-3 or TRBV12-4 and TRBJ2-3, with D perhaps TRBD1 or TRBD2 (5 bases each). V shed 7 bases and J shed 3 bases, with 20 bases lying between them. The CDR3 has 16 residues. The CDR3 coding sequence is TGTGCCAGCACCCTTATCGGGGCTGGATTTACAGATACGCAGTATTTT. Protein sequence: CASTLIGAGFTDTQYF.

This clonotype was seen repeatedly, ten times or more. CDR3 region: CASSFGTVTEAFF. DNA for the CDR3: TGTGCCAGCAGCTTCGGGACAGTCACTGAAGCTTTCTTT. The V call is TRBV9, the J call TRBJ1-1; 7 bases fit TRBD1. The CDR3 is made up of 13 amino acids. Losses at the gene ends were 4 bases for V and 4 bases for J; bases not matched to a gene: 4. CDR1 and CDR2 from the germline V gene are SGDLS and YYNGEE. Together with reference TRBV9 and TRBJ1-1, the CDR3 gives the full variable domain: DSGVTQTPKHLITATGQRVTLRCSPRSGDLSVYWYQQSLDQGLQFLIQYYNGEERAKGNILERFSAQQFPDLHSELNLSSLELGDSALYFCASSFGTVTEAFFGQGTRLTVV.

This chain links TRBV7-8 with TRBJ1-3; TRBD1 matches 9 bases. This CDR3 is 16 amino acids long. J lost 3 bases, V lost 1 base, and 4 bases had no gene match. Germline loops: CDR1 SGHVS, CDR2 FQNEAQ. The CDR3 DNA reads TGTGCCAGCAGCTTAGAGGGACAGGGCTTTGGAAACACCATATATTTT. It encodes CASSLEGQGFGNTIYF. Combining the CDR3 with reference TRBV7-8 and TRBJ1-3 gives the whole variable domain GAGVSQSPRYKVAKRGQDVALRCDPISGHVSLFWYQQALGQGPEFLTYFQNEAQLDKSGLPSDRFFAERPEGSVSTLKIQRTQQEDSAVYLCASSLEGQGFGNTIYFGEGSWLTVV.